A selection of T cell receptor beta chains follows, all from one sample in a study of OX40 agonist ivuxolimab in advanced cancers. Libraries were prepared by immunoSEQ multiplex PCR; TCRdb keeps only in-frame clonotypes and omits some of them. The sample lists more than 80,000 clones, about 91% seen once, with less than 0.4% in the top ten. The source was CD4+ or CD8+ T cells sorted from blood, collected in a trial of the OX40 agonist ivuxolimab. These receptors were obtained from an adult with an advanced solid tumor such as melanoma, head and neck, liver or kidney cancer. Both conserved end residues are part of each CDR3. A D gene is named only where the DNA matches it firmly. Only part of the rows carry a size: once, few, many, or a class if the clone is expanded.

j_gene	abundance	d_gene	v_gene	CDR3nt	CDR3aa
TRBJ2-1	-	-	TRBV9	TGTGCCAGCAGCCCCCATGGGGGCCTTAGGGCCAATGAGCAGTTCTTC	CASSPHGGLRANEQFF
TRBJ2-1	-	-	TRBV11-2	TGTGCCAGCAGCTTAGTACGCTCCTCCCTAGGGGAGCAGTTCTTC	CASSLVRSSLGEQFF
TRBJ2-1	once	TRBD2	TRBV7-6	TGTGCCAGCAGCTTAGTTGGGACTATGAACAATGAGCAGTTCTTC	CASSLVGTMNNEQFF
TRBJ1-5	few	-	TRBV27	TGTGCCAGCAGTTTAGTGGGAGGACAGCCCCAGCATTTT	CASSLVGGQPQHF
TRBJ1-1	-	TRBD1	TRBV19	TGTGCCAGTAGTCTCTGGACAGGTATGAACACTGAAGCTTTCTTT	CASSLWTGMNTEAFF
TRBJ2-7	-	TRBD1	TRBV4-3	TGCGCCAGCAGCCAAGATCGAGCGGGGGCGGGGACAGGGGTAATCGAGCAGTACTTC	CASSQDRAGAGTGVIEQYF
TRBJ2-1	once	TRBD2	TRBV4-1	TGCGCCAGCAGCCCCCGGACTAGCGGGTCGTCCTACAATGAGCAGTTCTTC	CASSPRTSGSSYNEQFF
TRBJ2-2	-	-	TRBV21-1	TGTGCCAGCAGCAAAGCGCTTGGAACAGGGCCTAACCCGAACACCGGGGAGCTGTTTTTT	CASSKALGTGPNPNTGELFF
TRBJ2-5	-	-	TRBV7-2	TGTGCCAGCAGCCCTCCCGGGGGACAGCAAGAGACCCAGTACTTC	CASSPPGGQQETQYF
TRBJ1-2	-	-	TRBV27	TGTGCCAGCAGTTTAAGGGCTGACTATGGCTACACCTTC	CASSLRADYGYTF
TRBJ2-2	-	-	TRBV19	TGTGCCAGTAGTAGGGGAAGCACCGGGGAGCTGTTTTTT	CASSRGSTGELFF
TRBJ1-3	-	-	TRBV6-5	TGTGCCAGCAGTTACACCTCGAGGGGCCACGGGAACACCATATATTTT	CASSYTSRGHGNTIYF
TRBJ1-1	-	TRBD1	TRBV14	TGTGCCAGCAGCCCGGGACAGGGTAAGGCTGAAGCTTTCTTT	CASSPGQGKAEAFF
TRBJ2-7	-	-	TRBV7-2	TGTGCCAGCAGCTTAGACGTGGGGGTCTTCGAGCAGTACTTC	CASSLDVGVFEQYF
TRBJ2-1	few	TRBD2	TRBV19	TGTGCCAGTAGCGCCGGGACTAGCGGGAGGGCCTCCCGCAATGAGCAGTTCTTC	CASSAGTSGRASRNEQFF
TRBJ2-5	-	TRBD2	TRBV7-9	TGTGCCAGCAGTGTGATCCCGGGACTAGACCGGGGGGAGACCCAGTACTTC	CASSVIPGLDRGETQYF
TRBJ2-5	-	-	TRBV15	TGTGCCACCAGCAGATCCCCGGGGGCGGGAGAGACCCAGTACTTC	CATSRSPGAGETQYF
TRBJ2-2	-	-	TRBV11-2	TGTGCCAGCAGATTAGGAGGTACCGGGGAGCTGTTTTTT	CASRLGGTGELFF
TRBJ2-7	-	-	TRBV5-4	TGTGCCAGCAGCTCGGACCCCTCCTACGAGCAGTACTTC	CASSSDPSYEQYF
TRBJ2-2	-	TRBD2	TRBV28	TGTGCCAGCAGTTTGTCCCGAGCGGGAGGTGGCGCCGGGGAGCTGTTTTTT	CASSLSRAGGGAGELFF
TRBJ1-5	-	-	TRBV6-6	TGTGCCAGCAGCGACAGGTCACCGAATCAGCCCCAGCATTTT	CASSDRSPNQPQHF
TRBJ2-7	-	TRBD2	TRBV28	TGTGCCAGCAGTTCCTCTAGCGGGAGGGCTAAATCCGAGCAGTACTTC	CASSSSSGRAKSEQYF
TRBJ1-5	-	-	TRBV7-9	TGTGCCAGCAGCTCTGGGAACCACCAGCCCCAGCATTTT	CASSSGNHQPQHF
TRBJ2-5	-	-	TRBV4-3	TGCGCCAGCAGCCAATCGACAGGTCGTCAAGAGACCCAGTACTTC	CASSQSTGRQETQYF
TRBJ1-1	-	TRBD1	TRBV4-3	TGCGCCAGCAGCCAAGAACAGGGGGCGTTAAGCACTGAAGCTTTCTTT	CASSQEQGALSTEAFF
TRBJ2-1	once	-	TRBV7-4	TGTGCCAGCAGCTGGAATCTAGGGTCCCAGTTCTTC	CASSWNLGSQFF